The sequence of this TCR beta chain was determined in a study of CD8 T cells in Susac syndrome. Study-wide results and limits: In its TCR sequencing and HLA analysis, the study acknowledged that the number of individuals was relatively small. Expansion of clones was not seen in the CD4+ T cell repertoires of Susac syndrome.

Points on this clonotype: Its antigen is as yet unknown.

After extraction with the RNeasy kit, 0.5 to 1 ug of the RNA was reverse transcribed using random hexamers. From the immunoSEQ multiplex PCR reads, TCRdb called clonotypes with MiXCR, one entry per CDR3 protein. The sample yields more than 150,000 distinct CDR3 sequences, 90% to 96% seen once. TCR beta was sequenced from blood CD8+ and CD4+ T cells. In contrast to the negatively isolated CD8+ and CD4+ T cells, TEMRA cells were FACS-enriched. The germline V gene encodes CDR1 SGDLS and CDR2 YYNGEE. The CDR3 spans 20 residues. Trimming pared 3 bases from V and 8 bases from J, leaving 32 bases between. This TCR was sampled from a human donor with Susac syndrome. J is TRBJ2-2 and V is TRBV9; D is unresolved. The source material was CD4+ T cells from PBMCs. DNA of the CDR3: TGTGCCAGCAGCGCCCGACCCTCGACTCTTCTGGGAAAGCCCAGGGGGGAGCTGTTTTTT. This encodes CASSARPSTLLGKPRGELFF.